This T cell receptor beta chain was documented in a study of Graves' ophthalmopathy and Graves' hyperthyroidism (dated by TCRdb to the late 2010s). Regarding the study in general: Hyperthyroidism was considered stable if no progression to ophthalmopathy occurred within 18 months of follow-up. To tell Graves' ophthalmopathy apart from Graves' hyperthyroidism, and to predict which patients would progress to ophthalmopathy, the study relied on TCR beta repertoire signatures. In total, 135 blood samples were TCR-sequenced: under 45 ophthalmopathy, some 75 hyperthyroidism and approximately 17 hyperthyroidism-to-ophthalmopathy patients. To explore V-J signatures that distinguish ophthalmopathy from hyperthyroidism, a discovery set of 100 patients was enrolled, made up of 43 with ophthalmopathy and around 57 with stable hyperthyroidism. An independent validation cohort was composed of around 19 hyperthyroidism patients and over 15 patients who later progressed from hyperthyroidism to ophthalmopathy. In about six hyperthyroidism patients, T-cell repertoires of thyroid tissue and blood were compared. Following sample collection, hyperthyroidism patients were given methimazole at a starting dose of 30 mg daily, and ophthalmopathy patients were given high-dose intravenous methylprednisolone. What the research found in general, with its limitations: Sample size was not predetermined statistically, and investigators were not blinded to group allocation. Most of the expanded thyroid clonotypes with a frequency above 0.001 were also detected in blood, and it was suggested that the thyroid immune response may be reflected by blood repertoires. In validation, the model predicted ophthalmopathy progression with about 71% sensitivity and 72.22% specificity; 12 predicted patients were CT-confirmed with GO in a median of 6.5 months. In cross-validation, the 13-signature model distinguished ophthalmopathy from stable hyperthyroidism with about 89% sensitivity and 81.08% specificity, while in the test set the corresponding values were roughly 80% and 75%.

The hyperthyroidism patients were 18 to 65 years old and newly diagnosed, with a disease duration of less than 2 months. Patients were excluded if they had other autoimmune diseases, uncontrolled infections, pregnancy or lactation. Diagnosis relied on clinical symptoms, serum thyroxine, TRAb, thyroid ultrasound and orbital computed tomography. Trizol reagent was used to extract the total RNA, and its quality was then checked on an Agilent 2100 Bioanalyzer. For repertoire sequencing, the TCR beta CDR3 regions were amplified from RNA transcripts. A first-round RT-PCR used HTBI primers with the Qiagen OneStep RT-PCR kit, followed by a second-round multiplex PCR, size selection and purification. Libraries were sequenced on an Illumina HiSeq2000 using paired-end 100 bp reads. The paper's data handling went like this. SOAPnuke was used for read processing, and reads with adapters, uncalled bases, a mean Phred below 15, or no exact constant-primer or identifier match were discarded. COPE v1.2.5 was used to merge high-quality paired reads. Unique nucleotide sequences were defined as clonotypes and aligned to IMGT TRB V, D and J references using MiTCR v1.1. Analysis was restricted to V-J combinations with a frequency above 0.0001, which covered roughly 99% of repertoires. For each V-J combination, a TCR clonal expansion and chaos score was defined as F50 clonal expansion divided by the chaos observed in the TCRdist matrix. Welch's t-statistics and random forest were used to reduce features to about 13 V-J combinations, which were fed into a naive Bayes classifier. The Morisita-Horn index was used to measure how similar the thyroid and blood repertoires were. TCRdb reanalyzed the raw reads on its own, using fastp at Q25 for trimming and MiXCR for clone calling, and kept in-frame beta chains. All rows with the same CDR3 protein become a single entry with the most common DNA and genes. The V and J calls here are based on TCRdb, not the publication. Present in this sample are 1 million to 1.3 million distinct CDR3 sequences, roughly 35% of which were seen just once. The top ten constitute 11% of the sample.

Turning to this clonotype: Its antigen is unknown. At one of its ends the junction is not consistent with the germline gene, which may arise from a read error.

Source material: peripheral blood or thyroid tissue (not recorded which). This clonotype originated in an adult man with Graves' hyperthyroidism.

The DNA sequence follows: TGTGCCAGCAGCGCTCCGGGACAGTACACTGAAGCTTTCTTT. Its coded protein is CASSAPGQYTEAFF. The chain was built from TRBV5-1 and TRBJ1-1, with 7 bases matching TRBD1. The CDR3, from cysteine to phenylalanine, totals 14 residues. Left in the record is the CDR3 DNA by itself, 42 bases read in frame from the first base. Via the germline V gene, CDR1 is SGHRS and CDR2 YFSETQ.